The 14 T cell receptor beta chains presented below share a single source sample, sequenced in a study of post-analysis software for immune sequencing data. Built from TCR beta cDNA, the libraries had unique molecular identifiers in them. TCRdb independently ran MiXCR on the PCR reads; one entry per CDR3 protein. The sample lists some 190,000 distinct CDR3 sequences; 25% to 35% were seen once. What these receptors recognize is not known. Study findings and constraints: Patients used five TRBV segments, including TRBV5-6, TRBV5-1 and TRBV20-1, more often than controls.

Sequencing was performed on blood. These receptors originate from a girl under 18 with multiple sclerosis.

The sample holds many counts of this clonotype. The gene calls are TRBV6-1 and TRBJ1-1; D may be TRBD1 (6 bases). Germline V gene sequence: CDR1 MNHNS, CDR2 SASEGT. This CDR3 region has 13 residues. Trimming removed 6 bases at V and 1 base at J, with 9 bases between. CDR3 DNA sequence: TGTGCCAGCAGCGGACAGACGAACACTGAAGCTTTCTTT. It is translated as CASSGQTNTEAFF.

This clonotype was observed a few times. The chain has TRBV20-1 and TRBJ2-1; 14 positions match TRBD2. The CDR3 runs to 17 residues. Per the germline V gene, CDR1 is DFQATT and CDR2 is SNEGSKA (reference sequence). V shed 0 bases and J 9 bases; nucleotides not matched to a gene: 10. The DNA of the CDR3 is TGCAGTGCTAGAGACGGACTAGCGGGAGGCTTGGGTCTTGAGCAGTTCTTC. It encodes CSARDGLAGGLGLEQFF.

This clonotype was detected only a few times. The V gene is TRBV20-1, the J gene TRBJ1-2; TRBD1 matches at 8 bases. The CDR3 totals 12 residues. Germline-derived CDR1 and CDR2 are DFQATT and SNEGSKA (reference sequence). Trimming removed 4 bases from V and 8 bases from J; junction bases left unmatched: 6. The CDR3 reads CSANRGSRGYTF. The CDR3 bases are TGCAGTGCTAACAGGGGGAGTAGGGGCTACACCTTC.

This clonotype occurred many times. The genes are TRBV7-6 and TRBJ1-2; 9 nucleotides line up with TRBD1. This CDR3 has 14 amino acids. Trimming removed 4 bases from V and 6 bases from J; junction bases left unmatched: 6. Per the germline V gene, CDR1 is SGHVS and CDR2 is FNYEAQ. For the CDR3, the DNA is TGTGCCAGCAGCTCCGGGACAGGGTCGGATGGCTACACCTTC. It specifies CASSSGTGSDGYTF.

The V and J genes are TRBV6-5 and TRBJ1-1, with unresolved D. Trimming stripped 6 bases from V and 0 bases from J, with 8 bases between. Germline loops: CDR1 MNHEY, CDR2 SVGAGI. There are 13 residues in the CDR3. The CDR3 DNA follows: TGTGCCAGCAGCCCAGTGGTGAACACTGAAGCTTTCTTT. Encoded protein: CASSPVVNTEAFF.

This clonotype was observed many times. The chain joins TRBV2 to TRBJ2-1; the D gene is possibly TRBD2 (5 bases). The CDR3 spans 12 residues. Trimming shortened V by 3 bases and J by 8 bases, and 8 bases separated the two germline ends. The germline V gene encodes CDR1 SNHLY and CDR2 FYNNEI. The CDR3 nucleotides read TGTGCCAGCAGTGAGAGCGGCTATGAGCAGTTCTTC. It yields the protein CASSESGYEQFF.

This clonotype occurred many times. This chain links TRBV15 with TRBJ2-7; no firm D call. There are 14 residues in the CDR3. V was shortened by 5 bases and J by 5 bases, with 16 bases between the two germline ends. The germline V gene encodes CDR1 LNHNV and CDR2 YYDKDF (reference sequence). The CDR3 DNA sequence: TGTGCCACCAGCTTCCCCCTGAGGTGGGACGAGCAGTACTTC. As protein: CATSFPLRWDEQYF. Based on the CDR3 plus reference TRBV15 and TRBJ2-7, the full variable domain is DAMVIQNPRYQVTQFGKPVTLSCSQTLNHNVMYWYQQKSSQAPKLLFHYYDKDFNNEADTPDNFQSRRPNTSFCFLDIRSPGLGDTAMYLCATSFPLRWDEQYFGPGTRLTVT.

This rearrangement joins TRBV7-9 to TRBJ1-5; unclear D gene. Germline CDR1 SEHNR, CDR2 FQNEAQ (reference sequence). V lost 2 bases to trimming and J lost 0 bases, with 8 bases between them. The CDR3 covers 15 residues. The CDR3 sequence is CASSLLGTSNQPQHF. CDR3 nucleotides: TGTGCCAGCAGCTTATTGGGTACTAGCAATCAGCCCCAGCATTTT. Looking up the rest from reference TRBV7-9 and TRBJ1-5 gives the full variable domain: DTGVSQNPRHKITKRGQNVTFRCDPISEHNRLYWYRQTLGQGPEFLTYFQNEAQLEKSRLLSDRFSAERPKGSFSTLEIQRTEQGDSAMYLCASSLLGTSNQPQHFGDGTRLSIL.

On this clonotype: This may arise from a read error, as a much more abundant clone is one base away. DNA of the CDR3: TGCGCCAGCAGCCAAGAGACTAGCTTATACAATGAGCAGTTCTTC. Translating it yields CASSQETSLYNEQFF. V usage is TRBV4-1 and J usage is TRBJ2-1, with 7 bases lining up with TRBD2. V shed 0 bases, J shed 4 bases, and the junction held 3 bases outside the gene matches. This CDR3 has 15 residues. Looked up from germline, CDR1 is MGHRA and CDR2 is YSYEKL.

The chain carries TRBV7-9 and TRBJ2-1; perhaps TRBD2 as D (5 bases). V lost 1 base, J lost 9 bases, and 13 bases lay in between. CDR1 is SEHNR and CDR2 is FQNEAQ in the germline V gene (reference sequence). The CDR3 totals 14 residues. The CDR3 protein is CASSLVNGEGEQFF. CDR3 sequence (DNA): TGTGCCAGCAGCTTAGTGAATGGCGAGGGTGAGCAGTTCTTC.

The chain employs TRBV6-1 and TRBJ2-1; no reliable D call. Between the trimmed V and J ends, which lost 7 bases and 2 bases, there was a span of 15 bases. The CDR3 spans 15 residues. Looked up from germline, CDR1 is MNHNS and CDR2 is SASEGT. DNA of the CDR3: TGTGCCAGCAACCCGACATATGCGACCTACAATGAGCAGTTCTTC. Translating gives CASNPTYATYNEQFF.

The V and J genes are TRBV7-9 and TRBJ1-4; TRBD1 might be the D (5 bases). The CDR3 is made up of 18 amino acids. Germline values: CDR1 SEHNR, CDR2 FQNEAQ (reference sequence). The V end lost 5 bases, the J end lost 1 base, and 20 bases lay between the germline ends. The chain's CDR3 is CASSHTWQGKGTNEKLFF. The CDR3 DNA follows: TGTGCCAGCAGCCACACTTGGCAGGGAAAAGGAACTAATGAAAAACTGTTTTTT.

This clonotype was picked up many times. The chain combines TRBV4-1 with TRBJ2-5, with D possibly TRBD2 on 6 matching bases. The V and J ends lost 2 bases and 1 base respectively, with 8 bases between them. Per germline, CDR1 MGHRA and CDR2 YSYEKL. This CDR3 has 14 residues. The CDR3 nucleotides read TGCGCCAGCAGCCAATTGACTAGCCAAGAGACCCAGTACTTC. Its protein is CASSQLTSQETQYF.

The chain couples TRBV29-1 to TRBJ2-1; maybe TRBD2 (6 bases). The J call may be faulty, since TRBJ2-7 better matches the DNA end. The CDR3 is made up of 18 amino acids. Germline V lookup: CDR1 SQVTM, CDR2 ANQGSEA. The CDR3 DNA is TGCAGCGTTCTTCGATTTGATGCGGGACTGGTCTCCTACAATGAGCAGTACTTC. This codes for CSVLRFDAGLVSYNEQYF.